The following is a TCR beta chain sequence with its context. Its matching antigen is unknown. This CDR3 is built from 15 residues. The J segment lost 7 bases and the V segment lost 8 bases, leaving 14 bases of the junction unmatched. Germline loops: CDR1 LNHNV, CDR2 YYDKDF (reference sequence). This specimen belongs to a study of shared clonotypes between healthy human individuals. Study background: For every donor, three CD4 naive, three CD4 memory, two CD8 naive and one CD8 memory plates were used. Study conclusions and caveats: Generation probabilities of non-shared clonotypes were lower (relative to those shared by all four donors). Inspection by rarefaction showed sorted-subset sequencing to be incomplete despite large depth. Sampling covered blood only; tissue repertoires likely differ.

The data were produced by immunoSEQ multiplex PCR, yet TCRdb's version contains in-frame clones alone and is incomplete. The sample includes roughly 2.2 million clones, approximately 90% of them seen just once. The sequenced sample consisted of naive CD4+ T cells from PBMCs. The subset denotes: CD45RA+ positively selected. The genes are TRBV15 and TRBJ2-1; TRBD2 matches at 7 bases. The sequence derives from a man younger than 30 in good health. Some clones in this sample may be carry-over from other donors' samples. This CDR3 is CATQRRDYPPNEQFF. In nucleotides, the CDR3 is TGTGCCACCCAGCGCCGGGACTACCCTCCGAATGAGCAGTTCTTC. Based on the CDR3 plus reference TRBV15 and TRBJ2-1, the full variable domain is DAMVIQNPRYQVTQFGKPVTLSCSQTLNHNVMYWYQQKSSQAPKLLFHYYDKDFNNEADTPDNFQSRRPNTSFCFLDIRSPGLGDTAMYLCATQRRDYPPNEQFFGPGTRLTVL.